One T cell receptor (beta chain) is described in this entry. The antigen is unknown. Template switching added a universal primer site; cDNA carried unique molecular identifiers. MiXCR, run by TCRdb on the 5' RACE reads, gives a single entry per CDR3 protein. The data show 200,000 to 250,000 distinct CDR3 sequences, around 8% seen once. From germline, CDR1 is SEHNR and CDR2 FQNEAQ (reference sequence). Trimming cost V 1 base and J 4 bases, with 16 bases left between them. The length of the CDR3 is 16 residues. This sample is drawn from a study of identical twins. The study's findings and limits: Without tracking the same donors, conclusions rested on cross-sectional statistical analysis.

A further study also used this sample, focusing on yellow fever vaccine responses in identical twins.

V usage is TRBV7-9 and J usage is TRBJ1-2; D perhaps matches TRBD1 (5 bases). The source is a woman under 30 in good health. The specimen was memory (CD45RO+) T cells sorted from blood. CDR3 region: CASSLGAGGSPYGYTF. CDR3 bases: TGTGCCAGCAGCTTAGGCGCGGGGGGTTCCCCCTATGGCTACACCTTC.